Given below is one T cell receptor (beta chain) in context. The antigen is undetermined. Germline-derived CDR1 and CDR2 are SGHVS and FQNEAQ. The CDR3 totals 16 residues. V lost 5 bases, J lost 0 bases, and 6 bases stayed unmatched. The material for each subset, its genomic DNA, was split evenly across several immunoSEQ plates. Measured with immunoSEQ multiplex PCR; TCRdb has only the in-frame clones, and not every one. The sample holds fewer than 400,000 clones; around 72% are singletons and the top ten take approximately 10%. This record belongs to a study of shared clonotypes between healthy human individuals. Study overall: A couple of women and a few men aged 18 to 49 made up the donors. Three plates each covered CD4 naive and memory; CD8 naive two, CD8 memory one.

General study findings and limits: Apart from blood, nothing was sampled; tissue repertoires likely differ.

Input material: memory CD4+ T cells sorted from blood. The subset: CD45RA-negative fraction. The TCR sequence derives from a man in his thirties or forties in good health. The chain has TRBV7-8 and TRBJ2-1; 8 nucleotides agree with TRBD1. The CDR3 nucleotides read TGTGCCAGCAGCCCGCGGACAGGGAACTCCTACAATGAGCAGTTCTTC. Protein sequence: CASSPRTGNSYNEQFF.